The 4 T cell receptor beta chains listed next were all sequenced from one sample in a study of blood T cell repertoires in COVID-19. Sequenced by immunoSEQ multiplex PCR; TCRdb stores in-frame clones only, minus some. The table lists 71,000 or so clones, 87% of them singletons. The sequenced sample consisted of peripheral blood. The receptor set was obtained from a man aged 45-65 years with active COVID-19.

The J gene is TRBJ1-2, the V gene TRBV3-1 (or the pseudogene TRBV3-2); D may be TRBD1 (6 bases). CDR3 size: 16 residues. Trimming left V 4 bases short and J 0 bases short, with 15 bases between. From germline, CDR1 is LGHDT and CDR2 YNNKEL (reference sequence). The CDR3 DNA sequence: TGTGCCAGCAGCCCTAAATCAGGGGTGTCTAACTATGGCTACACCTTC. Translation: CASSPKSGVSNYGYTF.

The V call is TRBV7-8, the J call TRBJ1-6; 8 bases align to TRBD1. V was clipped by 2 bases and J by 10 bases; unmatched bases: 10. In germline, CDR1 is SGHVS, CDR2 FQNEAQ. This CDR3 is built from 16 residues. Here the CDR3 reads CASSLPGQDIYSPLHF. The CDR3, as DNA: TGTGCCAGCAGCTTACCGGGACAGGATATCTACTCACCCCTCCACTTT.

The chain uses TRBV7-2 and TRBJ2-2; no firm D call. The CDR3 contains 13 residues. Trimming took 5 bases from V and 6 from J, leaving 10 bases between them. Germline CDR1 reads SGHTA; CDR2 reads FQGNSA. The CDR3, as DNA: TGTGCCAGCAGCGCACGGCGGTCCGGGGAGCTGTTTTTT. Translation: CASSARRSGELFF.

The chain carries TRBV9 and TRBJ2-7; the D is unclear. Germline V gene sequence: CDR1 SGDLS, CDR2 YYNGEE. V gave up 0 bases and J gave up 3 bases, with 13 bases separating them. CDR3 size: 15 residues. The CDR3 nucleotides read TGTGCCAGCAGCGTAGCCAGCGATCCGATCTACGAGCAGTACTTC. This encodes CASSVASDPIYEQYF. The variable domain in full, completed from reference TRBV9 and TRBJ2-7, reads DSGVTQTPKHLITATGQRVTLRCSPRSGDLSVYWYQQSLDQGLQFLIQYYNGEERAKGNILERFSAQQFPDLHSELNLSSLELGDSALYFCASSVASDPIYEQYFGPGTRLTVT.